The present TCR beta chain was sequenced within a study of T cell responses to AZD1222 COVID-19 vaccine. Study outcomes and limitations: Clonal diversity may have been underestimated, and the donors were mostly white British, with more females than males. When two AZD1222 doses had been given, Spike-specific TCR breadth and depth rose.

Regarding this clone: Its antigen remains unidentified.

The method was immunoSEQ multiplex PCR; TCRdb's version includes in-frame clones alone and lacks a portion of them. Found here are about 75,000 clones, around 88% of them singletons; the top ten hold approximately 11%. This CDR3 region has 14 residues. V lost 2 bases, J lost 6 bases, and 6 bases stayed unmatched. Per the germline V gene, CDR1 is MNHEY and CDR2 is SVGAGI. The source of this sequence is an adult who received the MenACWY meningococcal vaccine as a control. The material was peripheral blood, obtained 28 days after the second dose of the MenACWY control vaccine. The chain uses TRBV6-5 and TRBJ1-2, with 7 bases fitting TRBD1. Written as DNA, the CDR3 is TGTGCCAGCAGTTACACAGGGGAAGGGAATGGCTACACCTTC. Amino acid sequence: CASSYTGEGNGYTF.